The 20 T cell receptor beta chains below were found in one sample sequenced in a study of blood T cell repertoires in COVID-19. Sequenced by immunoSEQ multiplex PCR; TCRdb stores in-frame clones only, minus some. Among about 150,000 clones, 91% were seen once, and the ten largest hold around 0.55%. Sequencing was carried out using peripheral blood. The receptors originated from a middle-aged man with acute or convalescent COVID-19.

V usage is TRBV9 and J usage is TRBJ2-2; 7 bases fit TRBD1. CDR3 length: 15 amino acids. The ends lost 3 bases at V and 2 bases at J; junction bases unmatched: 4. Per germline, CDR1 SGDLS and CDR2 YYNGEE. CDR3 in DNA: TGTGCCAGCAGCGCCGCAGGGGGAAACACCGGGGAGCTGTTTTTT. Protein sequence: CASSAAGGNTGELFF.

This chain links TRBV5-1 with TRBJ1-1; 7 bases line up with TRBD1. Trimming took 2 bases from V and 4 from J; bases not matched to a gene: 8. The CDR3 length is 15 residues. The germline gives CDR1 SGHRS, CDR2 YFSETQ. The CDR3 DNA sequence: TGCGCCAGCAGCTTACAGGGGTCAGAAGGCACTGAAGCTTTCTTT. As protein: CASSLQGSEGTEAFF.

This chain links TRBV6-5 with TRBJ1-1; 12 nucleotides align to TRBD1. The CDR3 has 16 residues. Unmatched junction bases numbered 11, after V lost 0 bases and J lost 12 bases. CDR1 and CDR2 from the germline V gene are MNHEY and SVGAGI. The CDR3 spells CASSYSVYGTGGGSFF. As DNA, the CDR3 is TGTGCCAGCAGTTACTCGGTGTATGGGACAGGGGGCGGATCTTTCTTT.

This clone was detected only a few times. CDR3 residues: CASRRGSGSYEQYF. The DNA for the CDR3 is TGTGCCAGCAGAAGAGGTAGCGGGAGCTACGAGCAGTACTTC. This chain uses TRBV27 with TRBJ2-7, with 9 bases aligning to TRBD2. The J segment lost 3 bases and the V segment lost 6 bases, leaving 6 bases of the junction unmatched. Germline-derived CDR1 and CDR2 are MNHEY and SMNVEV (reference sequence). CDR3 length: 14 amino acids.

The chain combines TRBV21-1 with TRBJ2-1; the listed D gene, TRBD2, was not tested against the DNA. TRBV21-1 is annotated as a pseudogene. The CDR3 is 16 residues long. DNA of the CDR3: TGTGCCAACCCCCCGCAACGAGCGGGAGGGCCAACTGAGCAGTTCTTC. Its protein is CANPPQRAGGPTEQFF.

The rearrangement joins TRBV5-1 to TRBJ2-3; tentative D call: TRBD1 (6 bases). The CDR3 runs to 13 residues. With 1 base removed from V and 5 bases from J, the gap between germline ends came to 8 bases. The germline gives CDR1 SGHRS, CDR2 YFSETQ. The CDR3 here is CASSLLRGDTQYF. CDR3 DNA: TGCGCCAGCAGCTTGCTCAGGGGAGATACGCAGTATTTT.

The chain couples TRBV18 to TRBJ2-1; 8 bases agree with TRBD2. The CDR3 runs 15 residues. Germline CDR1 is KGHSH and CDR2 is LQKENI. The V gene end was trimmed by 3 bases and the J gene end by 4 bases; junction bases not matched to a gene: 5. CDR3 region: CASSPAGGLYNEQFF. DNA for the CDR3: TGTGCCAGCTCACCTGCGGGAGGTTTATACAATGAGCAGTTCTTC.

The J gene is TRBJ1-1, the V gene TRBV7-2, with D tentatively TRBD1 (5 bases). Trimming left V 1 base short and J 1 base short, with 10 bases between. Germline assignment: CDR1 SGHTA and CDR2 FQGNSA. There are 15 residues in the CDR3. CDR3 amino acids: CASSLGLTGNTEAFF. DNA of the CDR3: TGTGCCAGCAGCTTAGGCCTAACAGGGAACACTGAAGCTTTCTTT.

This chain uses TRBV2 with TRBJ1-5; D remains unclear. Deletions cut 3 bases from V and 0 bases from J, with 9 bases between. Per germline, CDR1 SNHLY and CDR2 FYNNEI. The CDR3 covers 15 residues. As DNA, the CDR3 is TGTGCCAGCAGTGAGGAACAGTCTAGCAATCAGCCCCAGCATTTT. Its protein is CASSEEQSSNQPQHF. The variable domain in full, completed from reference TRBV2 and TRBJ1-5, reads EPEVTQTPSHQVTQMGQEVILRCVPISNHLYFYWYRQILGQKVEFLVSFYNNEISEKSEIFDDQFSVERPDGSNFTLKIRSTKLEDSAMYFCASSEEQSSNQPQHFGDGTRLSIL.

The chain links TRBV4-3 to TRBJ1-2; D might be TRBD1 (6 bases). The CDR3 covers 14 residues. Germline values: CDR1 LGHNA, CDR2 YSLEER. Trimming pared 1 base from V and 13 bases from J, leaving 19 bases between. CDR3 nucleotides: TGCGCCAGCAGCCAAGTCCGGGGGGCGCGATTCTGCACCTTC. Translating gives CASSQVRGARFCTF.

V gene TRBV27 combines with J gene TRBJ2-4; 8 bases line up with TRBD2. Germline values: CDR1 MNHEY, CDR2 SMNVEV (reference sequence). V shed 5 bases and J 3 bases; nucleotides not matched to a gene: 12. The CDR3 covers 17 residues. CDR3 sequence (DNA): TGTGCCAGCAGTCCCCCCAGCGGGAGCTTTAGCAAAAACATTCAGTACTTC. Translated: CASSPPSGSFSKNIQYF.

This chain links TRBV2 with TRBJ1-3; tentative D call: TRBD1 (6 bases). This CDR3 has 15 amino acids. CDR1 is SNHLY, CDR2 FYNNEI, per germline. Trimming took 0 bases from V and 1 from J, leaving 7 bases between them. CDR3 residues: CASSEARGSGNTIYF. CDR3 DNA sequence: TGTGCCAGCAGTGAAGCTAGGGGGTCTGGAAACACCATATATTTT.

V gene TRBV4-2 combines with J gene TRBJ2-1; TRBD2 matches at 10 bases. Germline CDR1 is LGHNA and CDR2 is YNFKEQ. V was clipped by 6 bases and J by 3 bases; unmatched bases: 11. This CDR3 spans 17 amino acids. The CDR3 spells CASSLLALAGGYNEQFF. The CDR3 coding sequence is TGTGCCAGCAGTCTACTCGCCTTAGCGGGAGGCTACAATGAGCAGTTCTTC.

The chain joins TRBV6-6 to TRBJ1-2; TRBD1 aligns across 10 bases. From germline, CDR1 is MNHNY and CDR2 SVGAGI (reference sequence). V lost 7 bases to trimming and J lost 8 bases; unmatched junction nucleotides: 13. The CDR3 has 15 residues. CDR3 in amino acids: CASNNTRTGGTGYTF. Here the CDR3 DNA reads TGTGCCAGCAATAACACCCGGACAGGGGGGACAGGCTACACCTTC.

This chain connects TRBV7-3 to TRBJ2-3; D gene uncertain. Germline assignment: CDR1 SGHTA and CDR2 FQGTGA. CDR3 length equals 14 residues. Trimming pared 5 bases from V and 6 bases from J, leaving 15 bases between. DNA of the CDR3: TGTGCCAGCAGCCCCCGTGAATACTCCGATACGCAGTATTTT. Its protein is CASSPREYSDTQYF.

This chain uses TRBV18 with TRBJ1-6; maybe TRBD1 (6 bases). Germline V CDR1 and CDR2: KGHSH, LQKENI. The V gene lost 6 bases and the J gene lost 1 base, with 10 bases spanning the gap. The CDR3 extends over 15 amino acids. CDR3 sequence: CASSIRGSYNSPLHF. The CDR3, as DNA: TGTGCCAGCTCCATCAGGGGTTCCTATAATTCACCCCTCCACTTT.

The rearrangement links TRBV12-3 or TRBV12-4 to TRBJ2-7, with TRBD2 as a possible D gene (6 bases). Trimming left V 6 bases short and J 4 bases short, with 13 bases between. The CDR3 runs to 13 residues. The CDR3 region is CASSPGLGYEQYF. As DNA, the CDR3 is TGTGCCAGCAGCCCGGGACTTGGTTACGAGCAGTACTTC.

The CDR3 loop is CASNGHAEQYV. CDR3 nucleotide sequence: TGTGCCAGCAATGGACATGCCGAGCAGTACGTC. The chain combines TRBV21-1 with TRBJ2-7; the D call TRBD1 from the table was never checked on the DNA. TRBV21-1 is an annotated pseudogene. This CDR3 comprises 11 residues.

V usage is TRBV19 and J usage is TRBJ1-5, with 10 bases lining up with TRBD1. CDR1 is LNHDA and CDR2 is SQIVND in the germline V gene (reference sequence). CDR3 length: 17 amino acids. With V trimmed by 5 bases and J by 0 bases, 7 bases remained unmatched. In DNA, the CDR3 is TGTGCCAGTAGTGGCGGGACAGGGGATTATAGCAATCAGCCCCAGCATTTT. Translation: CASSGGTGDYSNQPQHF.

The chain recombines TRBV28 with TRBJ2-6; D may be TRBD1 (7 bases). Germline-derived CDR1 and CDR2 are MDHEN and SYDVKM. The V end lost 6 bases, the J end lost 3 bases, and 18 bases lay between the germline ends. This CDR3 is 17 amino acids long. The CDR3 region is CASRGRQGLDGANVLTF. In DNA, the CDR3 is TGTGCCAGCAGAGGCAGACAGGGACTCGATGGGGCCAACGTCCTGACTTTC.